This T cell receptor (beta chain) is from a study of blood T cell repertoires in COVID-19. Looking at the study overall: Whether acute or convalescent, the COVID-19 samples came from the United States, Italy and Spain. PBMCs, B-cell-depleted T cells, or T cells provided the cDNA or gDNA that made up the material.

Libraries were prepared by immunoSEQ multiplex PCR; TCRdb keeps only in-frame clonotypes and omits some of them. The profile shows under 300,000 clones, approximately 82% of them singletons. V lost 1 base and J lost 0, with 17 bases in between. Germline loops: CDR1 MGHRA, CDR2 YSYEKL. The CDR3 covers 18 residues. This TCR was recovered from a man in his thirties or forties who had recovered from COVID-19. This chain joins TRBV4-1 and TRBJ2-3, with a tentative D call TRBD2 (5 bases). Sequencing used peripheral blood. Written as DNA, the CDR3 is TGCGCCAGCAGCCAAGCCGCGCGCAGTCGGACTAGCACAGATACGCAGTATTTT. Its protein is CASSQAARSRTSTDTQYF.